A selection of T cell receptor beta chains follows, all from one sample in a study of human T cells and chemical hapten exposure. Via MiXCR, TCRdb re-called the RACE reads, giving one row per CDR3 protein. Among tens of thousands of distinct CDR3 sequences listed, around an eighth were seen once. This specimen was whole blood, taken in connection with sensitization to the hapten diphenylcyclopropenone (DPC). These receptors originate from a woman aged 25 to 39 with alopecia areata. Some clones in this sample may be carry-over from other donors' samples. Both conserved end residues are part of each CDR3. A clone size is listed for some rows: how often the clone was seen (once, few, many), or a class if it is expanded.

V: TRBV7-2; size: -; CDR3: CASAALAGSSYNEQFF
V: TRBV6-2/TRBV6-3; size: many; CDR3: CASSSGLANTGELFF
V: TRBV12-3/TRBV12-4; size: many; CDR3: CASSPTGGGTGELFF
V: TRBV5-1; size: few; CDR3: CASSWIDRFFSYEQYF
V: TRBV29-1; size: few; CDR3: CSVEEGTQETQYF
V: TRBV28; size: few; CDR3: CASSIPPGGGRAEAFF
V: TRBV14; size: few; CDR3: CASSLGRVRQFF
V: TRBV20-1; size: -; CDR3: CSARFWTSGRYEQYF
V: TRBV29-1; size: -; CDR3: CSVKIQAGPQETQYF
V: TRBV5-1; size: -; CDR3: CASSPQGTGVYTQYF
V: TRBV20-1; size: few; CDR3: CSASGLAVFTDTQYF
V: TRBV2; size: many; CDR3: CASSLAGHNEQFF
V: TRBV10-3; size: few; CDR3: CAISRTSSYNEQFF
V: TRBV27; size: many; CDR3: CASSAQGRHVEQYF
V: TRBV3-1; size: -; CDR3: CASGPWDLGEQYF
V: TRBV14; size: many; CDR3: CASSQDARLAVGEQFF
V: TRBV19; size: many; CDR3: CASSIEDQPQHF
V: TRBV7-9; size: many; CDR3: CASSLALAGGSSDEQFF
V: TRBV9; size: many; CDR3: CASSSTAGGTDTQYF
V: TRBV6-2/TRBV6-3; size: -; CDR3: CASSYVAGTQYF
V: TRBV28; size: few; CDR3: CASRRLAGGSYEQYF
V: TRBV5-6; size: few; CDR3: CASSPIGFDEQYF
V: TRBV7-2; size: -; CDR3: CASSIVRADTQYF
V: TRBV7-2; size: -; CDR3: CASSPGWGGTLVTDTQYF
V: TRBV6-2/TRBV6-3; size: many; CDR3: CASSYPTVSGANVLTF
V: TRBV10-3; size: -; CDR3: CAISERGTSGQELFF
V: TRBV18; size: many; CDR3: CASSSMTALGGLFF
V: TRBV7-6; size: -; CDR3: CASSPDVGTGELFF
V: TRBV12-3/TRBV12-4; size: -; CDR3: CASSLGGTGYYTF
V: TRBV12-3/TRBV12-4; size: -; CDR3: CASNGGGLAKNIQYF
V: TRBV4-2; size: few; CDR3: CASSQRLVQETQYF
V: TRBV28; size: -; CDR3: CASEATGVPSETQYF
V: TRBV4-3; size: few; CDR3: CASSQDEGQNYGYTF
V: TRBV21-1; size: few; CDR3: CASSKRELFF
V: TRBV5-4; size: many; CDR3: CASSPWTSEDTQYF
V: TRBV7-2; size: many; CDR3: CASSRDDRTEAFF
V: TRBV28; size: few; CDR3: CASTTPGVAGELFF
V: TRBV21-1; size: many; CDR3: CASSKALCRDRGSLPHQPQHF
V: TRBV4-2; size: -; CDR3: CASSQESKSYEQYF
V: TRBV29-1; size: few; CDR3: CSVERRGELFF